This is a list of T cell receptor beta chains from one sample in a study of T cells after yellow fever vaccination. Via MiXCR, TCRdb re-called the 5' RACE reads, giving one row per CDR3 protein. This sample has around 100,000 distinct CDR3 sequences, with under 7% found just once. Sample: CD8+ T cells sorted from PBMCs, taken 10 days after the yellow fever booster vaccination. Source of these receptors: a young man who received the YFV17D yellow fever vaccine. Each CDR3 is given with its conserved first and last residue. The order of the fields is CDR3 protein, V gene, J gene.

CDR3: CAISESSTGELFF; V: TRBV10-3; J: TRBJ2-2
CDR3: CASGRMGSSYEQYF; V: TRBV12-5; J: TRBJ2-7
CDR3: CASSPNGQGASSYEQYF; V: TRBV7-9; J: TRBJ2-7
CDR3: CASSQEQSGAGRLYEQYF; V: TRBV4-1; J: TRBJ2-7
CDR3: CAITQGAGVIYEQYF; V: TRBV10-3; J: TRBJ2-7
CDR3: CASSLATGPAGELFF; V: TRBV7-6; J: TRBJ2-2
CDR3: CASRYAGTGIYEQYF; V: TRBV2; J: TRBJ2-7
CDR3: CASSTGLTNTGELFF; V: TRBV19; J: TRBJ2-2
CDR3: CASSSYSDSQETQYF; V: TRBV11-2; J: TRBJ2-5
CDR3: CATSRRDREIYGYTF; V: TRBV15; J: TRBJ1-2
CDR3: CASSPRGADYYEQYF; V: TRBV9; J: TRBJ2-7
CDR3: CAGRLIGGQNTDTQYF; V: TRBV7-9; J: TRBJ2-3
CDR3: CASSYSRTINYEQYF; V: TRBV6-2/TRBV6-3; J: TRBJ2-7
CDR3: CASPLRYRNQPQHF; V: TRBV9; J: TRBJ1-5
CDR3: CASSEEGSSTDTQYF; V: TRBV6-4; J: TRBJ2-3
CDR3: CASSFHDYEQYF; V: TRBV5-4; J: TRBJ2-7
CDR3: CASSQELSYETQYF; V: TRBV4-2; J: TRBJ2-5
CDR3: CASSLAGQGLENIQYF; V: TRBV5-1; J: TRBJ2-4
CDR3: CSVPLPLEGTGVGRWYQETQYF; V: TRBV29-1; J: TRBJ2-5
CDR3: CASSLRQSYEQYF; V: TRBV5-8; J: TRBJ2-7